The entry below gives a single TCR beta chain sequence along with its context. The antigen is undetermined. Per-sample PBMC isolation yielded at least 6.5 million cells. V was shortened by 1 base and J by 9 bases, with 13 bases between the two germline ends. The CDR3 sequence is 15 residues long. CDR1 SEHNR and CDR2 FQNEAQ come from the germline V gene (reference sequence). This sample stems from a study of blood T cells in healthy people across ages. Broader study findings: Donors of long life had a larger count of naive CD4+ cells and greater diversity than aged donors.

Using a J-beta primer mix together with a sample-barcoded 5' primer, a second PCR was run for roughly 7 to 12 cycles. TCRdb independently ran MiXCR on the 5' RACE reads; one entry per CDR3 protein. The sample consists of fewer than 2,000,000 distinct CDR3 sequences, 30% to 40% of them appearing once. Sequencing was done on a sample of blood. The source is a human donor in good health. This chain uses TRBV7-9 with TRBJ1-6; D is perhaps TRBD1 (5 bases). Written as DNA, the CDR3 is TGTGCCAGCAGCTTAGTTGGGGGGTTTAGTTCACCCCTCCACTTT. Translated: CASSLVGGFSSPLHF. The full variable domain, completed using reference TRBV7-9 and TRBJ1-6, is DTGVSQNPRHKITKRGQNVTFRCDPISEHNRLYWYRQTLGQGPEFLTYFQNEAQLEKSRLLSDRFSAERPKGSFSTLEIQRTEQGDSAMYLCASSLVGGFSSPLHFGNGTRLTVT.